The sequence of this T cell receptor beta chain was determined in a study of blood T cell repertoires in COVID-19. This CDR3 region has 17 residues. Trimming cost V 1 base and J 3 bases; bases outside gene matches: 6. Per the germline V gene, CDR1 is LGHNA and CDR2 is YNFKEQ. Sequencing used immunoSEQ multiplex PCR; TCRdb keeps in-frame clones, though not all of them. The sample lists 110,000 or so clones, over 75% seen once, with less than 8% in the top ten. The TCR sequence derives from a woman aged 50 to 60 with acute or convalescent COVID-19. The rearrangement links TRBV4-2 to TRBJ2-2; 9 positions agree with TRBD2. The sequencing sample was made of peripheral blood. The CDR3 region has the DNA TGTGCCAGCAGCCAAGTCAGGGCTAGCGGGGACACCGGGGAGCTGTTTTTT. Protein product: CASSQVRASGDTGELFF.